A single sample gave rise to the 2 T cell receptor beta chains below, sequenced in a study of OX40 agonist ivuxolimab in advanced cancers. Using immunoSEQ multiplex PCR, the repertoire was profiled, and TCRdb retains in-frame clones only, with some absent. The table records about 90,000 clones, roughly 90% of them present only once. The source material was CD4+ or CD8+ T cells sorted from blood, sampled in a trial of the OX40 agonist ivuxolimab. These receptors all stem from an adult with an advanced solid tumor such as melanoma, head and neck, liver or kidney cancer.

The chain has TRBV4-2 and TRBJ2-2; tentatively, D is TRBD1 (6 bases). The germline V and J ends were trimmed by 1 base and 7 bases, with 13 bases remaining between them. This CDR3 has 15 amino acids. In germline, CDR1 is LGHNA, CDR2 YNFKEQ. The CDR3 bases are TGTGCCAGCAGCCAAGCGGGACAATCAAACGGGGAGCTGTTTTTT. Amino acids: CASSQAGQSNGELFF.

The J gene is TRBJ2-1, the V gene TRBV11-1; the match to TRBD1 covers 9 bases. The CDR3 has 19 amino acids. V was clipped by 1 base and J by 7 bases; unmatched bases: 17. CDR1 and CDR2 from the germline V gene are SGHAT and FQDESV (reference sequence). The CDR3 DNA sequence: TGTGCCAGCAGCTTAGAGTTTCCCCCCGGGACAGGGAAGTGGAATGAGCAGTTCTTC. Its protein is CASSLEFPPGTGKWNEQFF.